The 20 T cell receptor beta chains listed next were all sequenced from one sample in a study of blood T cell repertoires in COVID-19. Clones were sequenced by immunoSEQ multiplex PCR, and TCRdb holds only the in-frame ones, with some missing. The sample lists nearly 250,000 clones; around nine tenths were seen once. Sequenced material: peripheral blood. These receptors came from a woman aged 60-70 years who had recovered from COVID-19.

The chain carries TRBV5-6 and TRBJ2-5, with TRBD2 matching over 12 bases. Per the germline V gene, CDR1 is SGHDT and CDR2 is YYEEEE. This CDR3 region has 15 residues. V was clipped by 5 bases and J by 6 bases; unmatched bases: 8. Written as DNA, the CDR3 is TGTGCCAGCAGTACACTAGCGGGGGGTGAGAAGACCCAGTACTTC. Protein product: CASSTLAGGEKTQYF.

CDR3: CASSLEGIIDYGYTF. The CDR3 nucleotides are TGCGCCAGCAGCTTGGAGGGGATAATCGACTATGGCTACACCTTC. The chain has TRBV5-1 and TRBJ1-2, with D tentatively TRBD1 (5 bases). The CDR3 has 15 amino acids. From germline, CDR1 is SGHRS and CDR2 YFSETQ. V gave up 0 bases and J gave up 3 bases, with 12 bases separating them.

The chain uses TRBV9 and TRBJ2-1; 7 bases match TRBD1. The CDR3 covers 16 residues. Trimming took 0 bases from V and 3 from J; bases not matched to a gene: 6. CDR1 and CDR2 from the germline V gene are SGDLS and YYNGEE. CDR3 residues: CASSVERNRGYNEQFF. The DNA for the CDR3 is TGTGCCAGCAGCGTAGAGAGAAACAGGGGCTACAATGAGCAGTTCTTC.

The chain carries TRBV7-3 and TRBJ1-1, with a weak D call TRBD1 (5 bases). Germline V lookup: CDR1 SGHTA, CDR2 FQGTGA. V lost 5 bases and J 4 bases, leaving 14 bases between the germline ends. This CDR3 is 14 amino acids long. CDR3 in DNA: TGTGCCAGCAGCGCAACAGCAGGGATCACTGAAGCTTTCTTT. As protein: CASSATAGITEAFF.

CDR3 nucleotide sequence: TGTGCCAGCAGTCCCTGGGGGGGGGCGCCGGATGGCTACACCTTC. Its protein product is CASSPWGGAPDGYTF. V gene TRBV28 combines with J gene TRBJ1-2; tentative D call: TRBD1 (6 bases). This CDR3 region has 15 residues. Deletions cut 5 bases from V and 6 bases from J, with 19 bases between. CDR1 is MDHEN and CDR2 is SYDVKM in the germline V gene.

The chain carries TRBV10-3 and TRBJ2-3, with 7 bases fitting TRBD1. J was trimmed by 2 bases and V by 6 bases; bases with no gene match: 5. This CDR3 comprises 14 residues. The germline V gene has CDR1 ENHRY and CDR2 SYGVKD. The CDR3 region has the DNA TGTGCCATCAGGGGACAGCTCATCACAGATACGCAGTATTTT. This translates into CAIRGQLITDTQYF.

The chain employs TRBV6-2 or TRBV6-3 and TRBJ1-1; 8 nucleotides match TRBD1. Germline CDR1 is MNHEY and CDR2 is SVGEGT. The CDR3 contains 12 residues. Germline trimming cut 6 bases from V and 11 bases from J; bases unmatched to any gene: 8. The CDR3 bases are TGTGCCAGCAGCCAATGGACAGGGTATGCTTTCTTT. It encodes CASSQWTGYAFF.

In this sample, this clone turned up once. The chain recombines TRBV5-1 with TRBJ2-7, with 8 bases that match TRBD1. The CDR3 has 16 amino acids. With 2 bases clipped from V and 2 bases from J, the junction kept 9 bases outside the gene matches. From germline, CDR1 is SGHRS and CDR2 YFSETQ. DNA for the CDR3: TGCGCCAGCAGCTTCTCAAAAGGACAGGGAACCTACGAGCAGTACTTC. It codes for CASSFSKGQGTYEQYF.

This clone was detected once. The genes are TRBV29-1 and TRBJ2-5; 7 nucleotides align to TRBD2. The V segment lost 5 bases and the J segment 4 bases; nucleotides outside the gene matches: 7. The CDR3 loop spans 13 amino acids. CDR1 and CDR2 from the germline V gene are SQVTM and ANQGSEA. The CDR3 bases are TGCAGCGTTCCCGGGGGGTCTGGAGAGACCCAGTACTTC. Translated: CSVPGGSGETQYF.

This chain connects TRBV11-3 to TRBJ2-3, with a weak D call TRBD2 (6 bases). V was cut by 1 base and J by 1 base, with 6 bases left in between. The CDR3 loop spans 14 amino acids. Germline V gene data show CDR1 as SGHNT and CDR2 as YENEEA. The CDR3 region is CASSLGRGTDTQYF. The CDR3 DNA reads as TGTGCCAGCAGCTTAGGGAGGGGCACAGATACGCAGTATTTT.

The chain recombines TRBV27 with TRBJ1-3; no definite D call. Trimming cost V 4 bases and J 0 bases, with 7 bases left between them. This CDR3 has 14 amino acids. Germline V CDR1 and CDR2: MNHEY, SMNVEV (reference sequence). The CDR3 loop is CASSYTGSGNTIYF. The CDR3 nucleotides are TGTGCCAGCAGTTATACGGGCTCTGGAAACACCATATATTTT.

In this sample, this clone turned up once. The V and J genes are TRBV10-3 and TRBJ2-7; weak D call: TRBD2 (5 bases). Trimming cost V 6 bases and J 0 bases, with 12 bases left between them. The CDR3 has 14 residues. The germline CDR1 and CDR2 sequences are ENHRY and SYGVKD. CDR3 nucleotide sequence: TGTGCCATCAGCCAGACTACCTCCTCCTACGAGCAGTACTTC. Residues: CAISQTTSSYEQYF.

The chain joins TRBV7-2 to TRBJ2-4; TRBD2 agrees at 10 bases. This CDR3 comprises 14 residues. Losses at the gene ends were 1 base for V and 6 bases for J; bases not matched to a gene: 0. Germline assignment: CDR1 SGHTA and CDR2 FQGNSA. This chain's CDR3 is CASSLGLAGNIQYF. DNA for the CDR3: TGTGCCAGCAGCTTAGGACTAGCGGGAAACATTCAGTACTTC. Full variable domain (missing parts from reference TRBV7-2 and TRBJ2-4): GAGVSQSPSNKVTEKGKDVELRCDPISGHTALYWYRQSLGQGLEFLIYFQGNSAPDKSGLPSDRFSAERTGGSVSTLTIQRTQQEDSAVYLCASSLGLAGNIQYFGAGTRLSVL.

V usage is TRBV5-6 and J usage is TRBJ2-7; 10 bases agree with TRBD1. Germline CDR1 reads SGHDT; CDR2 reads YYEEEE. This CDR3 comprises 14 residues. Trimming took 4 bases from V and 4 from J; bases not matched to a gene: 5. The CDR3: CASSPGQGFYEQYF. In DNA form, the CDR3 reads TGTGCCAGCAGCCCGGGACAGGGGTTTTACGAGCAGTACTTC.

The chain is built from TRBV19 and TRBJ2-7, with D hard to call. There are 13 residues in the CDR3. V was cut by 4 bases and J by 2 bases, with 9 bases left in between. CDR1 and CDR2 (germline): LNHDA, SQIVND (reference sequence). This chain's CDR3 is CASSTWPAYEQYF. The CDR3 DNA sequence: TGTGCCAGTAGTACATGGCCAGCCTACGAGCAGTACTTC.

This sequence joins TRBV6-6 and TRBJ2-1; 10 positions agree with TRBD2. The CDR3 covers 16 residues. The germline CDR1 and CDR2 sequences are MNHNY and SVGAGI (reference sequence). The trim removed 7 bases at V and 0 bases at J, leaving 6 bases unmatched. CDR3 loop: CASMISGGASYNEQFF. The CDR3 nucleotides read TGTGCCAGCATGATAAGCGGGGGGGCCTCCTACAATGAGCAGTTCTTC.

The chain combines TRBV2 with TRBJ1-1; a weak D match, TRBD1 (5 bases). The germline gives CDR1 SNHLY, CDR2 FYNNEI. Trimming took 3 bases from V and 0 from J, leaving 11 bases between them. The CDR3 runs 15 residues. CDR3 loop: CASSDGGSMNTEAFF. The CDR3 DNA is TGTGCCAGCAGTGACGGGGGTTCCATGAACACTGAAGCTTTCTTT. Together with reference TRBV2 and TRBJ1-1, the CDR3 gives the full variable domain: EPEVTQTPSHQVTQMGQEVILRCVPISNHLYFYWYRQILGQKVEFLVSFYNNEISEKSEIFDDQFSVERPDGSNFTLKIRSTKLEDSAMYFCASSDGGSMNTEAFFGQGTRLTVV.

The gene calls are TRBV6-5 and TRBJ1-4, with 7 nucleotides matching TRBD1. From germline, CDR1 is MNHEY and CDR2 SVGAGI. There are 15 residues in the CDR3. The V and J ends lost 6 bases and 6 bases, in that order; junction bases with no gene match: 10. CDR3 nucleotide sequence: TGTGCCAGCAGAGACCCGGGACAGTCACATGAAAAACTGTTTTTT. It codes for CASRDPGQSHEKLFF.

The rearrangement uses TRBV2 and TRBJ1-5; 9 bases are shared with TRBD1. The J segment lost 6 bases and the V segment lost 6 bases, leaving 6 bases of the junction unmatched. Germline V gene data show CDR1 as SNHLY and CDR2 as FYNNEI. The CDR3 totals 14 residues. CDR3 sequence reads: CASRTQGAGQPQHF. DNA for the CDR3: TGTGCCAGCAGAACACAGGGGGCCGGTCAGCCCCAGCATTTT.

Only one count was recorded for this clone. CDR3 sequence: CASSPLLQSYEQYF. In nucleotides, the CDR3 is TGTGCCAGCAGCCCACTCCTTCAATCTTACGAGCAGTACTTC. The rearrangement links TRBV7-2 to TRBJ2-7; D gene unclear. The germline V gene has CDR1 SGHTA and CDR2 FQGNSA. This CDR3 region has 14 residues. Trimming pared 5 bases from V and 4 bases from J, leaving 15 bases between.